The 19 T cell receptor beta chains in this list originate from one sample, sequenced in a study of blood T cell repertoires in COVID-19 (TCRdb year 2020). The library was built by means of the immunoSEQ multiplex PCR assay. TCRdb's version of the immuneACCESS table is confined to in-frame rearrangements and falls short of the full clone set. An unresolved V gene accounts for under half of the shortfall where checked; the remainder is of unknown origin. This sample comprises approximately 110,000 clones, around 83% of them detected only once. The ten largest clonotypes hold less than 8% of the sample. The sequencing input was peripheral blood. These receptors were obtained from a woman older than 75 with active or convalescent COVID-19.

The rearrangement uses TRBV2 and TRBJ1-3, with TRBD1 matching 7 bases. Trimming cost V 5 bases and J 0 bases; bases outside gene matches: 4. The CDR3 is made up of 15 amino acids. Germline V gene lookup returns CDR1 SNHLY and CDR2 FYNNEI. The CDR3 DNA sequence: TGTGCCAGCAGTCGACAGGGTAGCTCTGGAAACACCATATATTTT. This sequence encodes CASSRQGSSGNTIYF.

The genes are TRBV19 and TRBJ1-2, with 9 bases aligning to TRBD1. Looked up from germline, CDR1 is LNHDA and CDR2 is SQIVND (reference sequence). Trimming removed 5 bases from V and 8 bases from J; junction bases left unmatched: 9. The CDR3 extends over 14 amino acids. CDR3 coding DNA: TGTGCCAGTAGTCCTCGGACAGGGGTTGAGGGCTACACCTTC. Its translation is CASSPRTGVEGYTF.

For this clone: The sample carries other DNA sequences with the same CDR3. The rearrangement uses TRBV5-4 and TRBJ2-1; TRBD2 aligns across 14 bases. Germline CDR1 is SGHNT and CDR2 is YYREEE (reference sequence). V shed 8 bases, J shed 7 bases, and the junction held 11 bases outside the gene matches. The CDR3 is 16 residues long. The CDR3 nucleotides are TGTGCCAGTAGCCCCGGACTAGCGGGAGGAGAAAATGAGCAGTTCTTC. As protein: CASSPGLAGGENEQFF.

J is TRBJ2-1 and V is TRBV9, with TRBD2 matching over 12 bases. The CDR3 loop spans 16 amino acids. Germline V gene lookup returns CDR1 SGDLS and CDR2 YYNGEE. V was clipped by 0 bases and J by 4 bases; unmatched bases: 2. The CDR3 region has the DNA TGTGCCAGCAGCGTAGGGGGACTAGCGGGTTACAATGAGCAGTTCTTC. It encodes CASSVGGLAGYNEQFF.

This chain joins TRBV7-3 and TRBJ1-2; D not resolved. V was clipped by 0 bases and J by 0 bases, with 8 bases between them. There are 15 residues in the CDR3. Germline V CDR1 and CDR2: SGHTA, FQGTGA. In DNA, the CDR3 is TGTGCCAGCAGCTTAACCCCAGGATCTAACTATGGCTACACCTTC. Protein product: CASSLTPGSNYGYTF.

The chain combines TRBV6-5 with TRBJ2-3, with TRBD2 identical over 9 bases. The CDR3 is 14 residues long. V lost 6 bases to trimming and J lost 4 bases; unmatched junction nucleotides: 5. Germline CDR1 reads MNHEY; CDR2 reads SVGAGI. The CDR3 nucleotides read TGTGCCAGCAGAGAGGCGGGAGGGGCAGATACGCAGTATTTT. Translation: CASREAGGADTQYF.

The chain is built from TRBV5-6 and TRBJ2-1; 9 nucleotides line up with TRBD2. The junction had 5 bases not matched to a gene; V was cut back by 0 bases and J by 7 bases. CDR3 size: 15 residues. Germline loops: CDR1 SGHDT, CDR2 YYEEEE. The CDR3 sequence: CASSLGVTSGNEQFF. In nucleotides, the CDR3 is TGTGCCAGCAGCTTGGGTGTGACTAGCGGTAATGAGCAGTTCTTC.

The V and J genes are TRBV7-9 and TRBJ2-7, with 8 bases identical to TRBD2. The germline V gene encodes CDR1 SEHNR and CDR2 FQNEAQ (reference sequence). The ends lost 0 bases at V and 4 bases at J; junction bases unmatched: 11. The CDR3 extends over 17 amino acids. CDR3 protein: CASSLAPALAGGYEQYF. The CDR3 DNA is TGTGCCAGCAGCTTAGCCCCGGCGCTAGCGGGCGGGTACGAGCAGTACTTC. Using reference TRBV7-9 and TRBJ2-7 for the parts outside the CDR3, the full variable domain is DTGVSQNPRHKITKRGQNVTFRCDPISEHNRLYWYRQTLGQGPEFLTYFQNEAQLEKSRLLSDRFSAERPKGSFSTLEIQRTEQGDSAMYLCASSLAPALAGGYEQYFGPGTRLTVT.

This chain links TRBV7-9 with TRBJ2-7, with 8 nucleotides matching TRBD1. The CDR3 has 15 residues. V lost 6 bases to trimming and J lost 1 base; unmatched junction nucleotides: 8. CDR1 and CDR2 from the germline V gene are SEHNR and FQNEAQ (reference sequence). As DNA, the CDR3 is TGTGCCAGCAGGCCCCCGGGACAGGCGTCCTACGAGCAGTACTTC. The encoded protein is CASRPPGQASYEQYF.

The gene calls are TRBV18 and TRBJ2-7; 11 bases match TRBD2. Trimming at V came to 3 bases and at J to 4 bases, leaving 8 bases not matched to a gene. CDR1 is KGHSH and CDR2 is LQKENI in the germline V gene. The CDR3 has 16 residues. DNA for the CDR3: TGTGCCAGCTCACCCGGAGGGACTAGCGGAGCTTACGAGCAGTACTTC. Its protein is CASSPGGTSGAYEQYF.

The chain has TRBV11-3 and TRBJ1-4, with TRBD1 matching 7 bases. The CDR3 extends over 13 amino acids. The junction had 1 base not matched to a gene; V was cut back by 1 base and J by 8 bases. Germline V gene data show CDR1 as SGHNT and CDR2 as YENEEA. The CDR3 region is CASSLGGQEKLFF. CDR3 in DNA: TGTGCCAGCAGCTTAGGGGGACAGGAAAAACTGTTTTTT.

This chain uses TRBV7-9 with TRBJ2-7, with a weak D call TRBD2 (5 bases). The V gene's germline CDR1 is SEHNR and CDR2 FQNEAQ (reference sequence). V was clipped by 3 bases and J by 2 bases, with 5 bases between them. The length of the CDR3 is 12 residues. The CDR3 DNA follows: TGTGCCAGCAGCTTCGGGGCCTACGAGCAGTACTTC. Protein product: CASSFGAYEQYF. The full variable domain, its missing parts supplied by reference TRBV7-9 and TRBJ2-7, is DTGVSQNPRHKITKRGQNVTFRCDPISEHNRLYWYRQTLGQGPEFLTYFQNEAQLEKSRLLSDRFSAERPKGSFSTLEIQRTEQGDSAMYLCASSFGAYEQYFGPGTRLTVT.

The chain employs TRBV23-1 and TRBJ1-6; D gene ambiguous. TRBV23-1 is an ORF, with its function uncertain. Trimming left V 7 bases short and J 6 bases short, with 28 bases between. The CDR3 runs 19 residues. CDR3 residues: CASTNKRGNDGCLNSPLHF. The CDR3, as DNA: TGCGCCAGCACCAATAAAAGAGGAAACGACGGATGCCTTAATTCACCCCTCCACTTT.

This sequence joins TRBV30 and TRBJ2-7, with TRBD1 matching 11 bases. The length of the CDR3 is 14 residues. V trimming: 8 bases; J trimming: 3 bases; junction bases outside the gene matches: 9. The germline V gene has CDR1 GTSNPN and CDR2 SVGIG (reference sequence). DNA of the CDR3: TGTGCCCGCTCTGGGACAGGGGGTTTCTACGAGCAGTACTTC. This gives the protein CARSGTGGFYEQYF. The variable domain in full, with the rest retrieved from reference TRBV30 and TRBJ2-7, is SQTIHQWPATLVQPVGSPLSLECTVEGTSNPNLYWYRQAAGRGLQLLFYSVGIGQISSEVPQNLSASRPQDRQFILSSKKLLLSDSGFYLCARSGTGGFYEQYFGPGTRLTVT.

The chain links TRBV29-1 to TRBJ2-7; 9 bases align to TRBD1. With 1 base clipped from V and 3 bases from J, the junction kept 7 bases outside the gene matches. The CDR3 loop spans 15 amino acids. Germline V gene sequence: CDR1 SQVTM, CDR2 ANQGSEA. This CDR3 is CSVEVPGTGHYEQYF. CDR3 DNA sequence: TGCAGCGTTGAAGTCCCCGGGACAGGGCACTACGAGCAGTACTTC.

The chain carries TRBV18 and TRBJ2-2; D gene uncertain. V was pared by 1 base and J by 3 bases, with 3 bases between. Germline V gives CDR1 KGHSH, CDR2 LQKENI. CDR3 length: 13 amino acids. As DNA, the CDR3 is TGTGCCAGCTCACCACTCTACACCGGGGAGCTGTTTTTT. Amino acids: CASSPLYTGELFF.

This clone was detected a few times. The V call is TRBV28, the J call TRBJ2-7; no definite D call. In germline, CDR1 is MDHEN, CDR2 SYDVKM. Trimming removed 8 bases from V and 4 bases from J, with 15 bases in between. The CDR3 has 13 residues. CDR3 sequence (DNA): TGTGCCAGCTGTGAACTCTCCATATACGAGCAGTACTTC. Translated: CASCELSIYEQYF.

V usage is TRBV28 and J usage is TRBJ1-2; 9 bases match TRBD1. This CDR3 is built from 14 residues. V lost 5 bases, J lost 7 bases, and 8 bases stayed unmatched. Germline assignment: CDR1 MDHEN and CDR2 SYDVKM. This CDR3 is CASSARDRASGYTF. CDR3 nucleotide sequence: TGTGCCAGCAGTGCCCGGGACAGGGCCTCTGGCTACACCTTC.

V and J are TRBV6-5 and TRBJ1-1; D is undetermined. CDR3 size: 14 residues. V lost 4 bases to trimming and J lost 11 bases, with 20 bases between them. Germline lookup yields CDR1 MNHEY and CDR2 SVGAGI. CDR3 DNA: TGTGCCAGCAGTTCGGCGGGCCACTTAATGATTGCTTTCTTT. Its translation: CASSSAGHLMIAFF.